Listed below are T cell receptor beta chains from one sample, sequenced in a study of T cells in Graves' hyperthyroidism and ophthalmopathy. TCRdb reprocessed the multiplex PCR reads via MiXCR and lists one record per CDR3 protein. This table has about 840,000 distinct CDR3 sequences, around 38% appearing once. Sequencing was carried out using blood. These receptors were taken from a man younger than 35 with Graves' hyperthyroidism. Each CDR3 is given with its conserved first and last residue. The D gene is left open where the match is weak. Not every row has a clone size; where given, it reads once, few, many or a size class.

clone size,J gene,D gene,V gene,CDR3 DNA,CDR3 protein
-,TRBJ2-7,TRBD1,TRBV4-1,TGCGCCAGCAGCCCCCAGGGGGTGAGCTCCTACGAGCAGTACTTC,CASSPQGVSSYEQYF
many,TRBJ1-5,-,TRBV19,TGTGCCAGTGGACGGAACAATCAGCCCCAGCATTTT,CASGRNNQPQHF
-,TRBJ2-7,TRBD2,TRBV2,TGTGCCAGCAGCCACGGGGGGAACGAGCAGTACTTC,CASSHGGNEQYF
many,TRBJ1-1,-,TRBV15,TGTGCCACCAGCAGAGATTCCAGGGAGAACACTGAAGCTTTCTTT,CATSRDSRENTEAFF
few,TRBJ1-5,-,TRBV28,TGTGCCAGTGGACAGCCATATCAGCCCCAGCATTTT,CASGQPYQPQHF
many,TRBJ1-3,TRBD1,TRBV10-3,TGTGCCATCGGGACAGGGGAAGCCTCTGGAAACACCATATATTTT,CAIGTGEASGNTIYF
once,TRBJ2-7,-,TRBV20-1,TGCAGTGCTAGCGGGGTGGAGGGATTCGAGCAGTACTTC,CSASGVEGFEQYF
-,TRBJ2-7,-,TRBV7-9,TGTGCCAGCAGCTCGACAGTGCTATACGAGCAGCACTTC,CASSSTVLYEQHF
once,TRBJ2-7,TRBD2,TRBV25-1,TGTGCCAGCAGTGAAGCAGGGACTAGCGGGAGGTTTTCCTACGAGCAGTACTTC,CASSEAGTSGRFSYEQYF
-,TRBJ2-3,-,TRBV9,TGTGCCAGCAGCGGCGGGGTGAGCACAGATACGCAGTATTTT,CASSGGVSTDTQYF
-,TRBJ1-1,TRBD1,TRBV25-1,TGTGCCAGCTTCGGGGACAGGCCGAACACTGAAGCTTTCTTT,CASFGDRPNTEAFF
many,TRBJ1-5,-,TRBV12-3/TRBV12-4,TGTGCCAGCAGTTTAGATGGGTATCAGCCCCAGCATTTT,CASSLDGYQPQHF
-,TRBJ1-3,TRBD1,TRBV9,TGTGCCAGCAGTGGCAGGGGGCGCTTTGGAAACACCATATATTTT,CASSGRGRFGNTIYF
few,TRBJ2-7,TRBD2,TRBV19,TGTGCCACCACTAGCGTCTCGTACGAGCAGTACTTC,CATTSVSYEQYF
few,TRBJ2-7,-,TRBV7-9,TGTGCCAGCCGTAAGGGGGTCCTCGAGCAGTACTTC,CASRKGVLEQYF
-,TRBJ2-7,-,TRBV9,TGTGCCAGCAGCCAAAGGAACGAGCAGTACTTC,CASSQRNEQYF
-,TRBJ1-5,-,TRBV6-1,TGTGCCAGCAGTGAAAGGGGCCTAAATCAGCCCCAGCATTTT,CASSERGLNQPQHF